The 21 T cell receptor beta chains reported below all come from one sample, sequenced in a study of tumor-infiltrating lymphocytes in primary liver carcinoma. Co-extraction yielded RNA and DNA from 20-30 mg of unsorted bulk tissue. The template, 500 ng total RNA, yielded TCR beta cDNA made with a constant-region primer. Slightly modified ARM-PCR with three nested multiplex PCR rounds yielded TCR beta libraries. The first two PCR rounds, nine to ten cycles each, used TRBV1-TRBV30 forward primers and a C-beta reverse primer. One entry per CDR3 protein, called by TCRdb with MiXCR from the multiplex PCR reads. The sample carries about 200,000 distinct CDR3 sequences, just under 85% recorded once. Sequencing used tumor tissue from primary liver carcinoma. These receptors all come from a middle-aged man with primary liver carcinoma and hepatitis B virus infection.

Note on this clonotype: The CDR3 ends on some other residue instead of the conserved phenylalanine or tryptophan, so this is likely a read error. It is unclear where the CDR3 begins or ends on the DNA, so no DNA is shown, and the CDR3 is as TCRdb lists it. The chain recombines TRBV6-1 with TRBJ2-7; the table's D call, TRBD2, was not checked against the DNA. The length of the CDR3 is 14 amino acids, counting both ends. Germline CDR1 MNHNS, CDR2 SASEGT. The CDR3 here is CASSAGGDSYELYL.

The table lists this clonotype with many counts. J is TRBJ2-6 and V is TRBV5-1; no clear D. Germline assignment: CDR1 SGHRS and CDR2 YFSETQ. The CDR3 extends over 15 amino acids. The ends were cut back, 4 bases at V and 1 base at J, with 9 bases in the middle. CDR3 sequence (DNA): TGCGCCAGCAGCCTGAGGCGTTCTGGGGCCAACGTCCTGACTTTC. Translating it yields CASSLRRSGANVLTF.

Notes on this clonotype: This CDR3 fails to terminate in the conserved phenylalanine or tryptophan, so it likely reflects a read error. This rearrangement joins TRBV4-2 to TRBJ2-5; perhaps TRBD2 as D (5 bases). The CDR3 sequence is 18 residues long. Germline V gene sequence: CDR1 LGHNA, CDR2 YNFKEQ. V was clipped by 0 bases and J by 5 bases, with 22 bases between them. CDR3 loop: CASSQENGVGERRETQYY. DNA of the CDR3: TGTGCCAGCAGCCAAGAAAATGGTGTCGGGGAGCGAAGGGAGACCCAGTACTAC.

This clonotype is medium-sized (0.01 to 0.1%) within its sample. The V call is TRBV29-1, the J call TRBJ2-2; D unclear. The CDR3 runs 11 residues. V was clipped by 4 bases and J by 4 bases, with 4 bases between them. CDR1 SQVTM and CDR2 ANQGSEA come from the germline V gene. CDR3 amino acids: CSVGLTGELFF. The CDR3 coding sequence is TGCAGCGTTGGACTCACCGGGGAGCTGTTTTTT.

As to this clonotype: The CDR3 carries no conserved terminal phenylalanine or tryptophan, so it likely arises from a read error. The rearrangement uses TRBV6-6 and TRBJ1-4; D is unresolved. Per germline, CDR1 MNHNY and CDR2 SVGAGI (reference sequence). Trimming stripped 9 bases from V and 8 bases from J, with 10 bases between. This CDR3 has 11 amino acids. This CDR3 reads CASSTKEKLFI. The CDR3 nucleotides read TGTGCCAGTTCGACGAAAGAAAAACTGTTTATA.

This clonotype has a single count. This chain joins TRBV29-1 and TRBJ2-3; perhaps TRBD2 as D (6 bases). Germline values: CDR1 SQVTM, CDR2 ANQGSEA. CDR3 size: 13 residues. The CDR3 protein is CRVLRGKTDTQYF. The CDR3 DNA sequence: TGCAGGGTTTTACGCGGGAAGACAGATACGCAGTATTTT.

This chain links TRBV5-6 with TRBJ2-5; 7 bases are shared with TRBD1. In germline, CDR1 is SGHDT, CDR2 YYEEEE. The CDR3 sequence is 13 residues long. V shed 6 bases, J shed 5 bases, and the junction held 7 bases outside the gene matches. The CDR3 DNA reads as TGTGCCAGCAATTCGGGACAGCACGAGACCCAGTACTTC. It specifies CASNSGQHETQYF. The variable domain in full, completed from reference TRBV5-6 and TRBJ2-5, reads DAGVTQSPTHLIKTRGQQVTLRCSPKSGHDTVSWYQQALGQGPQFIFQYYEEEERQRGNFPDRFSGHQFPNYSSELNVNALLLGDSALYLCASNSGQHETQYFGPGTRLLVL.

Worth noting for this clonotype: Since the CDR3 does not end with the conserved phenylalanine or tryptophan, this likely comes from a read error. The rearrangement links TRBV28 to TRBJ2-7; D may be TRBD1 (6 bases). The germline V gene encodes CDR1 MDHEN and CDR2 SYDVKM. Trimming shortened V by 2 bases and J by 2 bases, and 16 bases separated the two germline ends. This CDR3 is 16 amino acids long. CDR3 amino acids: CASSLVGAVGAYEQYL. The CDR3, as DNA: TGTGCCAGCAGTTTAGTGGGGGCTGTTGGGGCCTACGAGCAGTACTTA.

As to this clonotype: At one end the junction does not follow the germline gene, possibly because of a read error. The chain is built from TRBV6-2 or TRBV6-3 and TRBJ2-7; D possibly corresponds to TRBD2 (6 bases). The CDR3 sequence is 15 residues long. Germline CDR1 MNHEY, CDR2 SVGEGT. The CDR3 nucleotides read TGTGCCACCAGCACTCCGACCAGCGGAGGGTACGGGCAGTACTTC. Protein sequence: CATSTPTSGGYGQYF.

In regard to this clonotype: At one end, the junction sequence differs from germline, possibly due to a read error. This chain connects TRBV11-2 to TRBJ2-5; possibly TRBD1 or TRBD2 for D (8 bases each). The CDR3 runs to 14 residues. CDR1 is SGHAT, CDR2 FQNNGV, per germline. The CDR3 nucleotides are TGTGACAGCAGCTTCAGCGGGGGACAGGAGATCCAGTACTTC. This codes for CDSSFSGGQEIQYF.

Worth noting for this clonotype: A much larger clone lies a single base off, so this may be a read error. The chain employs TRBV28 and TRBJ1-5, with D possibly matching TRBD1 (6 bases). The CDR3 has 13 amino acids. CDR1 and CDR2 from the germline V gene are MDHEN and SYDVKM. DNA of the CDR3: TGTGCCAGCATTTTAGGGGGAGTAAAGCCCCAGCATTTT. Translating it yields CASILGGVKPQHF.

A remark on this clonotype: A read error may produce the germline difference seen at one junction end. V usage is TRBV11-2 and J usage is TRBJ2-5; D may correspond to TRBD1 or TRBD2 (5 bases each). In germline, CDR1 is SGHAT, CDR2 FQNNGV. The CDR3 consists of 11 residues. The CDR3 region is CASSMGETQYF. In DNA form, the CDR3 reads TGTGCCAGCAGTATGGGGGAGACCCAGTATTTC.

The gene calls are TRBV29-1 and TRBJ2-1; 9 bases align to TRBD2. The DNA end lines up better with TRBJ2-7; the J call may be wrong. The CDR3 is 14 amino acids. Germline V gene data show CDR1 as SQVTM and CDR2 as ANQGSEA. The CDR3 sequence is CSVELAGVLGEQYF. The CDR3 DNA reads as TGCAGCGTTGAATTAGCGGGGGTGTTAGGTGAGCAGTACTTC.

This clonotype was detected a few times. Possible read error: a much larger clone is one base away. The gene calls are TRBV5-4 and TRBJ2-6; 7 nucleotides line up with TRBD1. This CDR3 contains 17 residues. The V and J ends lost 3 bases and 3 bases, in that order; junction bases with no gene match: 9. Looked up from germline, CDR1 is SGHNT and CDR2 is YYREEE (reference sequence). The CDR3 DNA follows: TGTGCCAGCAGCTCAACACCGGGACAGAGTGGGGCCAACGTCCTGACTTTC. Its translation is CASSSTPGQSGANVLTF.

V usage is TRBV11-3 and J usage is TRBJ2-1; 9 nucleotides align to TRBD1. Per germline, CDR1 SGHNT and CDR2 YENEEA. This CDR3 spans 15 amino acids. J gave up 4 bases and V 10 bases, and 11 bases lay outside the gene matches. The DNA for the CDR3 is TGTGCCAATAGCTTAGCCGGGACAGGGTACAATGAGCAGTTCTTC. Protein: CANSLAGTGYNEQFF. The full variable domain, its missing parts supplied by reference TRBV11-3 and TRBJ2-1, is EAGVVQSPRYKIIEKKQPVAFWCNPISGHNTLYWYLQNLGQGPELLIRYENEEAVDDSQLPKDRFSAERLKGVDSTLKIQPAELGDSAVYLCANSLAGTGYNEQFFGPGTRLTVL.

As for this clonotype: The germline gene is not matched at one end of the junction; a read error may be the cause. This chain links TRBV5-4 with TRBJ2-6; TRBD1 might be the D (5 bases). There are 17 residues in the CDR3. Per germline, CDR1 SGHNT and CDR2 YYREEE (reference sequence). CDR3 amino acids: CVSSPGSFFSGANVLIF. Written as DNA, the CDR3 is TGTGTCAGTAGCCCCGGGTCTTTCTTCTCTGGGGCCAACGTCCTGATTTTC.

As regards this clonotype: One end of the junction is discordant with germline, which a read error may explain. The chain's CDR3 is CDSSDRGSHQPQHF. The CDR3 bases are TGTGACAGCAGCGACAGGGGTAGCCATCAGCCCCAGCATTTT. The chain combines TRBV6-6 with TRBJ1-5; 8 positions agree with TRBD1. Germline V gene data show CDR1 as MNHNY and CDR2 as SVGAGI (reference sequence). The CDR3 has 14 residues.

Comment on this clonotype: One end of the junction varies from germline; a read error may be responsible. The rearrangement uses TRBV6-1 and TRBJ2-2, with D possibly matching TRBD2 (5 bases). The CDR3 has 14 amino acids. Germline CDR1 MNHNS, CDR2 SASEGT. This chain's CDR3 is CTSSPTVVPGELSF. The CDR3 DNA is TGTACCAGCAGTCCGACGGTGGTCCCCGGGGAGCTGTCTTTT.

Points on this clonotype: One junction end does not reproduce the germline sequence, and a read error may be involved. The CDR3 DNA sequence: TGTGGCAGCAGTCAATGTGTGGCCGGGGAGCTGTTTTTT. As protein: CGSSQCVAGELFF. V usage is TRBV11-2 and J usage is TRBJ2-2; D is ambiguous. CDR1 SGHAT and CDR2 FQNNGV come from the germline V gene. The CDR3 totals 13 residues.

This clonotype was picked up a small number of times. The germline gene is not matched at one end of the junction; a read error may be the cause. The chain links TRBV12-3 or TRBV12-4 to TRBJ2-1; D is undetermined. The CDR3 sequence is 12 residues long. The CDR3 nucleotides read TGTGCCAGCAGCCATCTTGGGAATGAGCAATTCTTC. This sequence encodes CASSHLGNEQFF.

Comment on this clonotype: One end of the junction is discordant with germline, which a read error may explain. The V call is TRBV4-3, the J call TRBJ2-5; 11 nucleotides align to TRBD2. The germline CDR1 and CDR2 sequences are LGHNA and YSLEER. The CDR3 has 17 residues. Here the CDR3 reads CASGQAASGRTGEIQYF. CDR3 bases: TGCGCCAGCGGCCAAGCGGCTAGCGGGAGGACTGGTGAGATCCAATACTTC.